The entry that follows covers one T cell receptor (beta chain) sequence. The antigen remains unidentified. Researchers ran the PCR with 60 Vbeta and 13 Jbeta primers. Assay: immunoSEQ multiplex PCR; the TCRdb copy retains only in-frame clones and omits some. The sample has about 160,000 clones; around 79% are singletons. These data belong to a study of cytomegalovirus exposure and HLA in healthy donors. Study in general: One earlier analysis, a look at around 180 million T cells, found some 110 million unique TCR beta sequences.

This CDR3 spans 18 amino acids. Germline lookup yields CDR1 SGHRS and CDR2 YFSETQ. The V gene lost 0 bases and the J gene lost 3 bases, with 20 bases spanning the gap. Study-level findings and limits: 87-base-pair reads could not separate some V segments, including TRBV6-2 and TRBV6-3.

This chain links TRBV5-1 with TRBJ2-3, with D perhaps matching TRBD2 (6 bases). This sequence was found in a man aged 35-49 years in good health and CMV-seronegative. The sample comprised PBMCs. The CDR3 sequence: CASSLEGRSSVPTDTQYF. The CDR3 region has the DNA TGCGCCAGCAGCTTGGAGGGGCGGTCTAGCGTTCCTACAGATACGCAGTATTTT.